The clone carrying this TCR beta chain was counted at least ten times. Antigen: not known. TCR beta libraries were prepared from cDNA with unique molecular identifiers. TCRdb processed the PCR reads anew with MiXCR; each CDR3 protein has one entry. Of roughly 700,000 distinct CDR3 sequences in the sample, roughly 29% were seen once. The data derive from a study of post-analysis software for immune sequencing data. General observations from the study: The authors found that F measure strongly co-clustered same-batch samples. Comparison of patients with controls showed five TRBV segments more frequent in patients, TRBV5-6, TRBV5-1 and TRBV20-1 among them.

CDR3 length: 12 amino acids. V dropped 4 bases and J dropped 4 bases, with 10 bases sitting between them. The germline CDR1 and CDR2 sequences are DFQATT and SNEGSKA (reference sequence). The J gene is TRBJ1-2, the V gene TRBV20-1, with D maybe TRBD1 (5 bases). Sequencing was done on a sample of blood. This clonotype was obtained from a girl between 10 and 17 years old with multiple sclerosis. In nucleotides, the CDR3 is TGCAGTGCTATTCAGGGTAGCTATGGCTACACCTTC. It encodes CSAIQGSYGYTF.